A single sample is the source of the 14 T cell receptor beta chains below, sequenced in a study of blood T cells in healthy people across ages. For the second PCR, which ran for roughly 6 to 12 cycles, a sample-barcoded 5' primer and a J-beta primer mix were used. TCRdb redid the calling of the 5' RACE reads with MiXCR, one entry per CDR3 protein. This sample has approximately 850,000 distinct CDR3 sequences, with around two fifths found just once. Sequenced sample: blood. All receptors derive from a man between 60 and 75 years old in good health.

The chain employs TRBV7-8 and TRBJ2-5, with 9 bases aligning to TRBD1. Per germline, CDR1 SGHVS and CDR2 FQNEAQ. The CDR3 covers 17 residues. The junction had 15 bases not matched to a gene; V was cut back by 5 bases and J by 5 bases. The CDR3 reads CASSLRTGVTLTETQYF. CDR3 nucleotide sequence: TGTGCCAGCAGCCTCCGGACAGGGGTTACTCTGACGGAGACCCAGTACTTC. The whole variable domain, filled in from reference TRBV7-8 and TRBJ2-5, reads GAGVSQSPRYKVAKRGQDVALRCDPISGHVSLFWYQQALGQGPEFLTYFQNEAQLDKSGLPSDRFFAERPEGSVSTLKIQRTQQEDSAVYLCASSLRTGVTLTETQYFGPGTRLLVL.

The rearrangement joins TRBV20-1 to TRBJ1-1; D gene uncertain. This CDR3 region has 12 residues. CDR1 is DFQATT, CDR2 SNEGSKA, per germline (reference sequence). Between the trimmed V and J ends, which lost 0 bases and 5 bases, there was a span of 7 bases. CDR3 coding DNA: TGCAGTGCTAGAGATACTGGGACTGAAGCTTTCTTT. The encoded protein is CSARDTGTEAFF.

This rearrangement joins TRBV5-4 to TRBJ2-1; 8 nucleotides align to TRBD2. The length of the CDR3 is 13 residues. Germline lookup yields CDR1 SGHNT and CDR2 YYREEE (reference sequence). Germline trimming cut 1 base from V and 9 bases from J; bases unmatched to any gene: 3. The CDR3 DNA is TGTGCCAGCAGCTTGCGGGGGGGAGGTGAGCAGTTCTTC. This translates into CASSLRGGGEQFF.

This clonotype was found a few times. In DNA form, the CDR3 reads TGTGCCATCAGTGTCGGTTCCCCGGGGGGAGCTAACTATGGCTACACCTTC. Its protein is CAISVGSPGGANYGYTF. This chain joins TRBV10-3 and TRBJ1-2, with D possibly matching TRBD1 (5 bases). Germline V gene sequence: CDR1 ENHRY, CDR2 SYGVKD. The CDR3 totals 17 residues. V shed 4 bases and J shed 0 bases, with 18 bases lying between them.

V and J are TRBV5-6 and TRBJ2-7; 13 nucleotides line up with TRBD2. With 2 bases clipped from V and 0 bases from J, the junction kept 5 bases outside the gene matches. Germline assignment: CDR1 SGHDT and CDR2 YYEEEE. The CDR3 runs 17 residues. The CDR3 region has the DNA TGTGCCAGCAGCTTACTAGCGGGGGGGAAGAGCTCCTACGAGCAGTACTTC. Amino acid sequence: CASSLLAGGKSSYEQYF.

This clonotype was seen only a few times. The rearrangement uses TRBV14 and TRBJ2-7; D may be TRBD1 (5 bases). The CDR3 covers 13 residues. Germline lookup yields CDR1 SGHDN and CDR2 FVKESK. The germline V and J ends were trimmed by 0 bases and 8 bases, with 11 bases remaining between them. The CDR3: CASSQDPGIQQYF. For the CDR3, the DNA is TGTGCCAGCAGCCAAGATCCAGGGATACAGCAGTACTTC.

This clonotype was observed a few times. The chain employs TRBV27 and TRBJ2-5; perhaps TRBD1 as D (6 bases). With 11 bases removed from V and 5 bases from J, the gap between germline ends came to 12 bases. The CDR3 contains 11 residues. CDR1 MNHEY and CDR2 SMNVEV come from the germline V gene (reference sequence). The CDR3 sequence: CAVQGWETQYF. CDR3 in DNA: TGTGCCGTACAGGGTTGGGAGACCCAGTACTTC.

The rearrangement uses TRBV6-2 or TRBV6-3 and TRBJ2-3; D tentatively reads TRBD1 or TRBD2 (5 bases each). The germline V and J ends were trimmed by 8 bases and 0 bases, with 15 bases remaining between them. Germline assignment: CDR1 MNHEY and CDR2 SVGEGT. This CDR3 has 15 residues. Written as DNA, the CDR3 is TGTGCCAGCGACCTCGAAGGGACGAGCACAGATACGCAGTATTTT. Translation: CASDLEGTSTDTQYF.

This clonotype was seen only a few times. This chain uses TRBV4-1 with TRBJ2-5; D remains unclear. Per the germline V gene, CDR1 is MGHRA and CDR2 is YSYEKL. The CDR3 loop spans 14 amino acids. V lost 0 bases, J lost 5 bases, and 10 bases lay in between. CDR3 protein: CASSQEGPRETQYF. The CDR3 nucleotides are TGCGCCAGCAGCCAAGAAGGCCCACGGGAGACCCAGTACTTC.

This clonotype was recorded a few times. The V and J genes are TRBV12-3 or TRBV12-4 and TRBJ2-7; possibly TRBD1 for D (6 bases). This CDR3 spans 14 amino acids. V was pared by 0 bases and J by 5 bases, with 11 bases between. CDR3: CASSLASRGHEQYF. Written as DNA, the CDR3 is TGTGCCAGCAGTTTAGCTAGCAGGGGCCACGAGCAGTACTTC.

The rearrangement links TRBV10-3 to TRBJ1-5, with a tentative D call TRBD1 (6 bases). Per germline, CDR1 ENHRY and CDR2 SYGVKD. V lost 4 bases and J 9 bases, leaving 13 bases between the germline ends. The CDR3 consists of 13 residues. Here the CDR3 reads CAISGLGGPPQHF. The CDR3 nucleotides are TGTGCCATCAGTGGGTTAGGGGGACCGCCCCAGCATTTT.

This clonotype has ten or more counts. The rearrangement joins TRBV6-2 or TRBV6-3 to TRBJ2-6; D call uncertain. V dropped 6 bases and J dropped 0 bases, with 9 bases sitting between them. This CDR3 has 15 residues. The germline gives CDR1 MNHEY, CDR2 SVGEGT. The CDR3 is CASSPDNSGANVLTF. The CDR3 bases are TGTGCCAGCAGCCCAGACAACTCTGGGGCCAACGTCCTGACTTTC.

As regards this clonotype: A much larger clone differs by one base, so this may be a read error. The CDR3 bases are TGCAGCGTTGAAGATGTGGGGCGCTCGGGTCTCGAGCAGTACTTC. Amino acid sequence: CSVEDVGRSGLEQYF. V is TRBV29-1 and J is TRBJ2-7, with a weak D call TRBD1 (5 bases). The germline V gene encodes CDR1 SQVTM and CDR2 ANQGSEA. The germline V and J ends were trimmed by 0 bases and 6 bases, with 18 bases remaining between them. The CDR3 contains 15 residues.

This clonotype has just a few counts. The gene calls are TRBV29-1 and TRBJ2-4, with 9 nucleotides matching TRBD2. Germline V CDR1 and CDR2: SQVTM, ANQGSEA. Trimming removed 6 bases from V and 4 bases from J; junction bases left unmatched: 4. The CDR3 contains 13 residues. The CDR3 DNA is TGCAGCGTGTCAAGCGGGGGGAAAAACATTCAGTACTTC. Translation gives CSVSSGGKNIQYF.